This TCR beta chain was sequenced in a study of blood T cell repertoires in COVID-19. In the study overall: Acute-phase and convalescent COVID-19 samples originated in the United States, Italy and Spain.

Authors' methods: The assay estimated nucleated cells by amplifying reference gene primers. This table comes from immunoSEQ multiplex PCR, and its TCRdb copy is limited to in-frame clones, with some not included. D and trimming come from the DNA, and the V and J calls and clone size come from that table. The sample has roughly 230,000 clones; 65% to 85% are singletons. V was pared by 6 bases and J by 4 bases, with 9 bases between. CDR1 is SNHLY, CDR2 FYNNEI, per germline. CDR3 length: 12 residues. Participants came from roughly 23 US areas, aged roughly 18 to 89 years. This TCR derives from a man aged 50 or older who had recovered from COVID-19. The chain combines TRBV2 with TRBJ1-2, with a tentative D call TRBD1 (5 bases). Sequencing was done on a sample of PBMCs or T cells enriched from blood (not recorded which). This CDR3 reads CASRDSSYGYTF. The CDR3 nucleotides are TGTGCCAGCAGAGACAGCAGCTATGGCTACACCTTC.